The present entry profiles one T cell receptor beta chain with its context. Its antigen is unknown. The sample is drawn from a study of shared clonotypes between healthy human individuals. Across the study: The people who gave samples were a couple of women and a few men aged 18 to 49.

Clones were read by immunoSEQ multiplex PCR, and TCRdb kept only the in-frame ones, dropping some. In the table there are some 2,000,000 clones, approximately 96% of which are singletons. Study-wide results and caveats: Shared clonotypes across all four donors exceeded non-shared ones in generation probability.

Sequenced sample: naive CD4+ T cells sorted from blood. Subset: CD45RA+ positively selected. This sequence originates from a man in his late teens or twenties in good health.

CDR3 sequence reads: CASSGDRGITNTGELFF. CDR3 nucleotides: TGTGCCAGCAGTGGAGACAGGGGAATTACGAACACCGGGGAGCTGTTTTTT. The chain links TRBV2 to TRBJ2-2; TRBD1 agrees at 8 bases. The CDR3 has 17 residues. The V gene's germline CDR1 is SNHLY and CDR2 FYNNEI. Trimming took 4 bases from V and 0 from J; bases not matched to a gene: 7.